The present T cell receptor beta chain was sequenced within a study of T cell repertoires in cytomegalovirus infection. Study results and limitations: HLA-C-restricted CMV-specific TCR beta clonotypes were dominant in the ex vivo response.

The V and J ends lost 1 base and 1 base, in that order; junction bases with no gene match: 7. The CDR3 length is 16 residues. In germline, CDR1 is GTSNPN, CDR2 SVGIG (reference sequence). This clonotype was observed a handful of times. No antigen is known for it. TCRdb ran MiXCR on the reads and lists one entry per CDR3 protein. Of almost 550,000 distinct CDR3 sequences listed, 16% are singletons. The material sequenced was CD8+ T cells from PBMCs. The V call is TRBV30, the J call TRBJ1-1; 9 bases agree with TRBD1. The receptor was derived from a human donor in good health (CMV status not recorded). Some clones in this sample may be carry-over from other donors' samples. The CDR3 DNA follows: TGTGCCTGGAGTGACCGGACAGGGGCACGGAACACTGAAGCTTTCTTT. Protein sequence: CAWSDRTGARNTEAFF.